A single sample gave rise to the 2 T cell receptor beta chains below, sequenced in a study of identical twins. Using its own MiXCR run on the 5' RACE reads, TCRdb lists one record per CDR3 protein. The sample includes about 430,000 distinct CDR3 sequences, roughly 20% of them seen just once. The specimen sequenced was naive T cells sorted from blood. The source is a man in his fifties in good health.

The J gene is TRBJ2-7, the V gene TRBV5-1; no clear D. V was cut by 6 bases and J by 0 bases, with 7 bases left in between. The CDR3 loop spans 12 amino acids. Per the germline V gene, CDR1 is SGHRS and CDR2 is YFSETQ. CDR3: CASMGSSYEQYF. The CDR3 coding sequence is TGCGCCAGCATGGGCAGCTCCTACGAGCAGTACTTC. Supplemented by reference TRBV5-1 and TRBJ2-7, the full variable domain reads KAGVTQTPRYLIKTRGQQVTLSCSPISGHRSVSWYQQTPGQGLQFLFEYFSETQRNKGNFPGRFSGRQFSNSRSEMNVSTLELGDSALYLCASMGSSYEQYFGPGTRLTVT.

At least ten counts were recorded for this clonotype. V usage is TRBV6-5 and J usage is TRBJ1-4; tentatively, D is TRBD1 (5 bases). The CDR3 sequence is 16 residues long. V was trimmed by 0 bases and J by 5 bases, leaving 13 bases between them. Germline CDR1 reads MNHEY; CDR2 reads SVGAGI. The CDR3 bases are TGTGCCAGCAGTTACTCGGGGGAAAGGGCCAATGAAAAACTGTTTTTT. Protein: CASSYSGERANEKLFF.